This T cell receptor beta chain was documented in a study of T cells after yellow fever vaccination. This clonotype was seen ten or more times. Germline CDR1 MNHEY, CDR2 SVGEGT. V was pared by 7 bases and J by 1 base, with 8 bases of the junction left unmatched. This CDR3 has 16 amino acids. Each CDR3 protein gets one entry after TCRdb re-called the 5' RACE reads with MiXCR. The table has 200,000 to 250,000 distinct CDR3 sequences, roughly 3.3% seen once. J is TRBJ2-1 and V is TRBV6-2 or TRBV6-3; 9 bases match TRBD2. Sequences were derived from CD4+ T cells sorted from PBMCs, sampled 10 days after the yellow fever booster vaccination. The TCR originated in a man aged 18 to 35 who received the YFV17D yellow fever vaccine. The CDR3 sequence is CASTLISGGSYNEQFF. In DNA form, the CDR3 reads TGTGCCAGCACCTTAATCAGCGGGGGGTCCTACAATGAGCAGTTCTTC.